What follows are 27 T cell receptor beta chains derived from one specimen sequenced in a study of blood T cell repertoires in COVID-19. Sequenced by immunoSEQ multiplex PCR; TCRdb stores in-frame clones only, minus some. Among under 350,000 clones listed, around 89% were seen once. The sequenced sample was peripheral blood. The source of these receptors is a man between 40 and 49 years old with acute or convalescent COVID-19.

The chain couples TRBV6-6 to TRBJ1-1; 9 bases agree with TRBD1. The J segment lost 3 bases and the V segment lost 4 bases, leaving 3 bases of the junction unmatched. This CDR3 region has 14 residues. The V gene's germline CDR1 is MNHNY and CDR2 SVGAGI (reference sequence). In DNA, the CDR3 is TGTGCCAGCAGTTTCGGACAGGGGTACACTGAAGCTTTCTTT. Its protein product is CASSFGQGYTEAFF.

V and J are TRBV24-1 and TRBJ1-1; 10 nucleotides line up with TRBD1. In germline, CDR1 is KGHDR, CDR2 SFDVKD. The CDR3 has 16 residues. The ends lost 3 bases at V and 2 bases at J; junction bases unmatched: 5. CDR3 nucleotides: TGTGCCACCAGTGATCCTCGGACAGGGGGAAACACTGAAGCTTTCTTT. Protein sequence: CATSDPRTGGNTEAFF.

The chain employs TRBV6-5 and TRBJ2-7; 11 bases are shared with TRBD2. Germline trimming cut 6 bases from V and 3 bases from J; bases unmatched to any gene: 7. This CDR3 is 15 amino acids long. Looked up from germline, CDR1 is MNHEY and CDR2 is SVGAGI. The CDR3 DNA follows: TGTGCCAGCAGCCGAACCGGGACTAGCGGCTACGAGCAGTACTTC. Encoded protein: CASSRTGTSGYEQYF.

V usage is TRBV2 and J usage is TRBJ2-3; no clear D. This CDR3 is 16 amino acids long. Per the germline V gene, CDR1 is SNHLY and CDR2 is FYNNEI. V was pared by 7 bases and J by 2 bases, with 19 bases between. The CDR3 coding sequence is TGTGCCAGCAACACCCCCCCCACACGAATCACAGATACGCAGTATTTT. It yields the protein CASNTPPTRITDTQYF.

The J gene is TRBJ2-1, the V gene TRBV2, with D perhaps matching TRBD1 (5 bases). Trimming took off 8 bases at V and 0 bases at J, with 8 bases between the two ends. Germline CDR1 and CDR2: SNHLY and FYNNEI. This CDR3 has 13 amino acids. CDR3 amino acids: CASGQSSYNEQFF. For the CDR3, the DNA is TGTGCCAGCGGACAAAGCTCCTACAATGAGCAGTTCTTC.

The chain employs TRBV27 and TRBJ1-6; tentative D call: TRBD1 (6 bases). This CDR3 has 14 residues. V lost 3 bases and J 10 bases, leaving 13 bases between the germline ends. Germline V lookup: CDR1 MNHEY, CDR2 SMNVEV (reference sequence). This chain's CDR3 is CASSFGGARSPLHF. The CDR3 DNA reads as TGTGCCAGCAGTTTTGGGGGGGCACGGTCACCCCTCCACTTT.

This clone appeared a few times. The V and J genes are TRBV2 and TRBJ1-2, with TRBD1 matching 9 bases. The CDR3 spans 11 residues. Germline V CDR1 and CDR2: SNHLY, FYNNEI. J gave up 8 bases and V 11 bases, and 6 bases lay outside the gene matches. In DNA form, the CDR3 reads TGTGCCGCGGGGACAGGGAAAGGCTACACCTTC. Translating it yields CAAGTGKGYTF.

In its sample, this clone was seen once. A read error may account for a junction end that differs from germline. The rearrangement uses TRBV11-3 and TRBJ2-2; TRBD2 is a possible D gene (5 bases). The V gene's germline CDR1 is SGHNT and CDR2 YENEEA. The CDR3 has 15 amino acids. The CDR3 reads CASSPGGAKTGELFF. The CDR3, as DNA: TGTGCCAGCAGCCCAGGAGGAGCGAAGACCGGGGAGCTGTTTTTT.

This clone showed up just once. The chain is built from TRBV14 and TRBJ2-7, with D hard to call. From germline, CDR1 is SGHDN and CDR2 FVKESK. The CDR3 extends over 14 amino acids. The ends were cut back, 5 bases at V and 2 bases at J, with 13 bases in the middle. CDR3 nucleotides: TGTGCCAGCAGCTCAATCCAGGTCCCCTACGAGCAGTACTTC. This codes for CASSSIQVPYEQYF. The whole variable domain, filled in from reference TRBV14 and TRBJ2-7, reads EAGVTQFPSHSVIEKGQTVTLRCDPISGHDNLYWYRRVMGKEIKFLLHFVKESKQDESGMPNNRFLAERTGGTYSTLKVQPAELEDSGVYFCASSSIQVPYEQYFGPGTRLTVT.

Details on this clone: This CDR3 is also generated by other DNA sequences in the sample. The chain's CDR3 is CASSVGGSSYNSPLHF. The CDR3, as DNA: TGTGCCAGCAGCGTAGGAGGGAGCTCCTATAATTCACCCCTCCACTTT. The J gene is TRBJ1-6, the V gene TRBV9; D call uncertain. Germline V gene lookup returns CDR1 SGDLS and CDR2 YYNGEE. V gave up 0 bases and J gave up 0 bases, with 7 bases separating them. The CDR3 sequence is 16 residues long. Using reference TRBV9 and TRBJ1-6 for the parts outside the CDR3, the full variable domain is DSGVTQTPKHLITATGQRVTLRCSPRSGDLSVYWYQQSLDQGLQFLIQYYNGEERAKGNILERFSAQQFPDLHSELNLSSLELGDSALYFCASSVGGSSYNSPLHFGNGTRLTVT.

This clone was detected once. V and J are TRBV11-2 and TRBJ2-2; 8 nucleotides match TRBD2. The CDR3 covers 15 residues. V shed 5 bases and J 6 bases; nucleotides not matched to a gene: 8. The germline V gene has CDR1 SGHAT and CDR2 FQNNGV. In DNA, the CDR3 is TGTGCCAGCAGCCCGCCCCAGCGGGGGCCCGGGGAGCTGTTTTTT. Translated, it gives CASSPPQRGPGELFF.

This clone was picked up one time. V is TRBV24-1 and J is TRBJ2-3; 9 positions agree with TRBD2. V was clipped by 7 bases and J by 4 bases; unmatched bases: 8. Looked up from germline, CDR1 is KGHDR and CDR2 is SFDVKD. CDR3 size: 15 residues. The CDR3 here is CATSLLAGNSDTQYF. The CDR3 DNA is TGTGCCACCAGCCTCCTAGCGGGGAATTCAGATACGCAGTATTTT.

The rearrangement joins TRBV21-1 to TRBJ1-2; the D call in the table, TRBD1, was not verified against the DNA. TRBV21-1 is a recognized pseudogene. The CDR3 totals 14 residues. The DNA of the CDR3 is TGTGCCAGCAGCCCCTGGACAGGGAACTATGGCTACACCTTC. This sequence encodes CASSPWTGNYGYTF.

The table lists this clone with a few counts. The gene calls are TRBV6-5 and TRBJ2-6, with D possibly matching TRBD2 (5 bases). CDR1 is MNHEY, CDR2 SVGAGI, per germline. CDR3 length: 15 amino acids. With 6 bases removed from V and 2 bases from J, the gap between germline ends came to 11 bases. The CDR3, as DNA: TGTGCCAGCAGAGAGGGTTCTACTGGGGCCAACGTCCTGACTTTC. The encoded protein is CASREGSTGANVLTF.

The rearrangement joins TRBV9 to TRBJ1-3; 8 positions match TRBD1. The CDR3 has 16 amino acids. Germline-derived CDR1 and CDR2 are SGDLS and YYNGEE. The V gene end was trimmed by 5 bases and the J gene end by 4 bases; junction bases not matched to a gene: 11. Here the CDR3 reads CASSNQGAISGNTIYF. The CDR3, as DNA: TGTGCCAGCAGTAACCAGGGGGCTATTTCGGGAAACACCATATATTTT.

The chain links TRBV6-6 to TRBJ1-1; a weak D match, TRBD1 (5 bases). Deletions cut 2 bases from V and 0 bases from J, with 10 bases between. CDR1 is MNHNY and CDR2 is SVGAGI in the germline V gene (reference sequence). The CDR3 covers 15 residues. The CDR3 nucleotides read TGTGCCAGCAGTTACAAGGGGAGGATGAACACTGAAGCTTTCTTT. Translated: CASSYKGRMNTEAFF.

The rearrangement links TRBV18 to TRBJ2-7; perhaps TRBD2 as D (6 bases). This CDR3 has 14 residues. Germline V lookup: CDR1 KGHSH, CDR2 LQKENI. The germline V and J ends were trimmed by 1 base and 4 bases, with 11 bases remaining between them. CDR3 nucleotide sequence: TGTGCCAGCTCACCACAAGCTGGGGGGTACGAGCAGTACTTC. It codes for CASSPQAGGYEQYF.

CDR3 sequence: CATAPGSNQPQHF. As DNA, the CDR3 is TGTGCCACCGCCCCAGGTAGCAATCAGCCCCAGCATTTT. This chain joins TRBV10-3 and TRBJ1-5; D not resolved. The CDR3 has 13 amino acids. Trimming took 10 bases from V and 0 from J, leaving 10 bases between them. CDR1 and CDR2 (germline): ENHRY, SYGVKD.

This chain uses TRBV5-1 with TRBJ1-2; 7 positions match TRBD1. The CDR3 is made up of 19 amino acids. V lost 4 bases, J lost 3 bases, and 21 bases stayed unmatched. Per germline, CDR1 SGHRS and CDR2 YFSETQ. CDR3 DNA: TGCGCCAGCAGCGGGGGGATTCGGGACAGTCCCCCATCCGACTATGGCTACACCTTC. Its translation is CASSGGIRDSPPSDYGYTF.

The chain employs TRBV6-1 and TRBJ1-2, with D unclear. The CDR3 is 12 residues long. CDR1 is MNHNS and CDR2 is SASEGT in the germline V gene. Deletions cut 3 bases from V and 0 bases from J, with 2 bases between. The CDR3 DNA sequence: TGTGCCAGCAGTGACACTAACTATGGCTACACCTTC. This sequence encodes CASSDTNYGYTF.

The chain links TRBV2 to TRBJ2-1, with 7 bases identical to TRBD2. CDR3 size: 14 residues. Germline V lookup: CDR1 SNHLY, CDR2 FYNNEI. V shed 6 bases, J shed 0 bases, and the junction held 2 bases outside the gene matches. CDR3 DNA sequence: TGTGCCAGCAGCGGCGGGAGCTCCTACAATGAGCAGTTCTTC. The encoded protein is CASSGGSSYNEQFF.

This chain connects TRBV6-6 to TRBJ2-7; 8 positions agree with TRBD1. CDR3 length equals 16 residues. V shed 6 bases and J 0 bases; nucleotides not matched to a gene: 10. Germline values: CDR1 MNHNY, CDR2 SVGAGI (reference sequence). Here the CDR3 reads CASSRRDRGNSYEQYF. CDR3 sequence (DNA): TGTGCCAGCAGCCGCCGTGACAGGGGAAACTCCTACGAGCAGTACTTC.

The chain combines TRBV9 with TRBJ2-3; D is perhaps TRBD2 (7 bases). This CDR3 spans 15 amino acids. From germline, CDR1 is SGDLS and CDR2 YYNGEE. V lost 6 bases to trimming and J lost 2 bases, with 16 bases between them. The CDR3 nucleotides read TGTGCCAGCAACCTCGCTCGGGGGGCCACAGATACGCAGTATTTT. Its protein product is CASNLARGATDTQYF.

The genes are TRBV24-1 and TRBJ2-6; D not resolved. V lost 7 bases to trimming and J lost 4 bases, with 10 bases between them. CDR1 is KGHDR, CDR2 SFDVKD, per germline. The CDR3 is 14 residues long. The CDR3 DNA sequence: TGTGCCACCAGCCGCGCATCCGGGGCCAACGTCCTGACTTTC. This gives the protein CATSRASGANVLTF.

The genes are TRBV2 and TRBJ1-4; no clear D. The V gene's germline CDR1 is SNHLY and CDR2 FYNNEI. The CDR3 runs 14 residues. Trimming removed 8 bases at V and 7 bases at J, with 17 bases between. CDR3 sequence reads: CASVLVAPGEKLFF. CDR3 sequence (DNA): TGTGCCAGCGTATTAGTCGCCCCTGGTGAAAAACTGTTTTTT.

This chain links TRBV9 with TRBJ2-1, with 8 bases that match TRBD2. The CDR3 covers 15 residues. Losses at the gene ends were 3 bases for V and 7 bases for J; bases not matched to a gene: 9. In germline, CDR1 is SGDLS, CDR2 YYNGEE. In nucleotides, the CDR3 is TGTGCCAGCAGCGCCACTAGCGGCACCTGGAATGAGCAGTTCTTC. Translating gives CASSATSGTWNEQFF.

This chain connects TRBV9 to TRBJ1-2; tentatively, D is TRBD1 (6 bases). Germline CDR1 is SGDLS and CDR2 is YYNGEE. Trimming took off 3 bases at V and 5 bases at J, with 11 bases between the two ends. The CDR3 length is 13 residues. CDR3 amino acids: CASSEGVRYGYTF. The CDR3 DNA follows: TGTGCCAGCAGCGAGGGGGTACGATATGGCTACACCTTC.